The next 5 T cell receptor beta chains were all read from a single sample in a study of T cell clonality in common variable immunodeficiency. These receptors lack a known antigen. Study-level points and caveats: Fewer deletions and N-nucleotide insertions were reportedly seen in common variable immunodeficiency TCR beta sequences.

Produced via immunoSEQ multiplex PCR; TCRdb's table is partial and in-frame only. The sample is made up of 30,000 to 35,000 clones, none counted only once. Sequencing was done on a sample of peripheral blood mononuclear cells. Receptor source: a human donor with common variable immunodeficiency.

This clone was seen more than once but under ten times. The CDR3: CASKGANSYEQYF. CDR3 bases read: TGTGCCAGCAAGGGGGCCAACTCCTACGAG. J is TRBJ2-7 and V is TRBV7-6; TRBD1 matches 7 bases. From the germline J gene comes the end of the CDR3, since the read stops 3 residues before it. V shed 7 bases, J shed 0 bases, and the junction held 3 bases outside the gene matches. CDR3 length: 13 residues. The germline gives CDR1 SGHVS, CDR2 FNYEAQ.

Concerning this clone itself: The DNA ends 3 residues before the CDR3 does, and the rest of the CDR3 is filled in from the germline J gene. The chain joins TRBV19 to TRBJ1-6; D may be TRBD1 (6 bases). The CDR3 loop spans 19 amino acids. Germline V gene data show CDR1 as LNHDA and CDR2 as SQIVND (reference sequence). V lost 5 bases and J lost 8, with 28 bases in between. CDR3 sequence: CASSRFETPGAQGHSPLHF. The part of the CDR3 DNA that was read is TGTGCCAGTAGTCGATTCGAAACCCCGGGCGCACAGGGTCATTCACCC.

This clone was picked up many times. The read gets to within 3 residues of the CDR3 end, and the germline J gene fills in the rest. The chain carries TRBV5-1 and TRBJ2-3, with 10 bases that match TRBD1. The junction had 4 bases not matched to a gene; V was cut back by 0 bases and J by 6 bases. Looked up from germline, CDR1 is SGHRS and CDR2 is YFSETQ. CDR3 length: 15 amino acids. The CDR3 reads CASSLGQGAGDTQYF. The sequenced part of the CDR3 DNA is TGCGCCAGCAGCTTGGGACAGGGGGCAGGGGATACG. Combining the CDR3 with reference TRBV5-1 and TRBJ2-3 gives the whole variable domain KAGVTQTPRYLIKTRGQQVTLSCSPISGHRSVSWYQQTPGQGLQFLFEYFSETQRNKGNFPGRFSGRQFSNSRSEMNVSTLELGDSALYLCASSLGQGAGDTQYFGPGTRLTVL.

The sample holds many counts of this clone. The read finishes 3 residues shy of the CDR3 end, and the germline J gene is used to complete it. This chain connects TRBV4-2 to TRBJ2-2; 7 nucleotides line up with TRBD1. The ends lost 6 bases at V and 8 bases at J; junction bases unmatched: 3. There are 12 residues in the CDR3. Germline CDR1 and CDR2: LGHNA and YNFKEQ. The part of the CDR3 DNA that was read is TGTGCCAGCAGTCCGGACAGGGGGGAG. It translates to CASSPDRGE. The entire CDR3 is CASSPDRGELFF.

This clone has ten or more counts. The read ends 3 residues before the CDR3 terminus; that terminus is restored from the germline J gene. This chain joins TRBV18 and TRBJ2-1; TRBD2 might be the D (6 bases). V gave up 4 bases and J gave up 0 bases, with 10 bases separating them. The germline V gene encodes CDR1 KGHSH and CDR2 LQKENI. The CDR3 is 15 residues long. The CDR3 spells CASSLAASSYNEQFF. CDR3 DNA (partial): TGTGCCAGCTCACTAGCGGCAAGCTCCTACAATGAG.